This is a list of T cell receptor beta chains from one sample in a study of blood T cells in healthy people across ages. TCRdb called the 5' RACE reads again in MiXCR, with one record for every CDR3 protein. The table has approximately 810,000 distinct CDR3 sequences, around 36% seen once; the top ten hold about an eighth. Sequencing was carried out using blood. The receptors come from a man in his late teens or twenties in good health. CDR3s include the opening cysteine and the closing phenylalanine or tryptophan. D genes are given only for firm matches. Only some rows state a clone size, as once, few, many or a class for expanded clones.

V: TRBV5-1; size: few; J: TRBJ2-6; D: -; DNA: TGCGCCAGCATGTTAAACTCTGGGGCCAACGTCCTGACTTTC; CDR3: CASMLNSGANVLTF
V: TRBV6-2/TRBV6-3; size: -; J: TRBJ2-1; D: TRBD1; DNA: TGTGCCAGCAGTGACCAGGGGGACAATGAGCAGTTCTTC; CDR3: CASSDQGDNEQFF
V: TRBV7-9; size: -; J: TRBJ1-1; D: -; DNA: TGTGCCAGCAGCTTTTTCGGTCGGGAGATCGCTGAAGCTTTCTTT; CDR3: CASSFFGREIAEAFF
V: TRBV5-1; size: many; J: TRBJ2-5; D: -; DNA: TGCGCCAGCAGTTCGAGGCCGGGAGCTCAAGAGACCCAGTACTTC; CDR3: CASSSRPGAQETQYF
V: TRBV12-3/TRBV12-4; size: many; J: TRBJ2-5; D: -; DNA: TGTGCCAGCAGTTACATTCAGGCCGTGGAGACCCAGTACTTC; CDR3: CASSYIQAVETQYF
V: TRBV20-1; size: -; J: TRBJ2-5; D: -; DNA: TGCAGTGCTGAGGGATCGGAGGGCCAAGAGACCCAGTACTTC; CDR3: CSAEGSEGQETQYF
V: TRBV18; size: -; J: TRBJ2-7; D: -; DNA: TGTGCCAGCTCACCGTCAGAAAGCTCCTACAATGAGCAGTACTTC; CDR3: CASSPSESSYNEQYF
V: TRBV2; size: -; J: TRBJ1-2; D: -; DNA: TGTGCCACCCTAAAAGAGGAAAGGGAGGAGTATGGCTACACCTTC; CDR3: CATLKEEREEYGYTF
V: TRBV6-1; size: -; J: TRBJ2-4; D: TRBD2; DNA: TGTGCCAGCAGTGAAAAAGGGGAGGGCGTCGCCAAAAACATTCAGTACTTC; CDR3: CASSEKGEGVAKNIQYF
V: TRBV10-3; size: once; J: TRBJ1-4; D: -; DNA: TGTGCCATCAGACAGACGGGGGGCGAAAAACTGTTTTTT; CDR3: CAIRQTGGEKLFF
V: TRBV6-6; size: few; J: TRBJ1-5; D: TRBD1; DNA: TGTGCCACCAGGACAGGTTCAAATTCGCAGCCCCAGCATTTT; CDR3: CATRTGSNSQPQHF
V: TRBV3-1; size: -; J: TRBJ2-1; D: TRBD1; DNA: TGTGCCAGCAGCCAGCGCCGGGACAGGGGGCGCGCTGAGCAGTTCTTC; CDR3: CASSQRRDRGRAEQFF
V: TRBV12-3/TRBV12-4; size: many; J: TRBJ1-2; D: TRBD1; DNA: TGTGCCAGCAGTTTAGTATTCGGGACAGGGGGCGGCTACACCTTC; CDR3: CASSLVFGTGGGYTF
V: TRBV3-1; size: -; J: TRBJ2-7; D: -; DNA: TGTGCCAGCAGCCGCACAGGTCTGGGGTACGAGCAGTACTTC; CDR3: CASSRTGLGYEQYF
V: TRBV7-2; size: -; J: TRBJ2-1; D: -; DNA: TGTGCCAGCAGCTTACCCGGGTCCTTGAACAATGAGCAGTTCTTC; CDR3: CASSLPGSLNNEQFF
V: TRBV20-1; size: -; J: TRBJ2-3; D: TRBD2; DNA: TGCAGTGCTAGCACTAGCGGGGGGAGTAGCACAGATACGCAGTATTTT; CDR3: CSASTSGGSSTDTQYF
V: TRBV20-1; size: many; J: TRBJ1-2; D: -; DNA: TGCAGTGCTAGAGCCTTCGGGGGCGGCTACACCTTC; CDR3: CSARAFGGGYTF
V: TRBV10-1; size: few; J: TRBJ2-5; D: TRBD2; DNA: TGCGCCAGCACACTAGCGGGAGAGACCCAGTACTTC; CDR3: CASTLAGETQYF
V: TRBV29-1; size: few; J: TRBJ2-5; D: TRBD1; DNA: TGCAGCGGGGGGACAGAGCGAATTCGGTACTTC; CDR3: CSGGTERIRYF
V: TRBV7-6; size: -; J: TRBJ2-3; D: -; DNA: TGTGCCAGCAGCTCAATGGTAACGGATACGCAGTATTTT; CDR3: CASSSMVTDTQYF
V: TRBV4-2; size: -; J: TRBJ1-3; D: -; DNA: TGTGCCAGCAGCAGGGGAGCTGCCGACTCTGGAAACACCATATATTTT; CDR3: CASSRGAADSGNTIYF
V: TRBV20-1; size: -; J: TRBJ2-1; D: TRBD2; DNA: TGCAGTGCAGGAGGGACTAGCGGGGGGGCGGAGCAGTTCTTC; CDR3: CSAGGTSGGAEQFF
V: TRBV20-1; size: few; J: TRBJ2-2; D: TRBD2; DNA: TGCAGTGCTAGGGAGAGCAGCGGGGGATGGAACACCGGGGAGCTGTTTTTT; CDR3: CSARESSGGWNTGELFF
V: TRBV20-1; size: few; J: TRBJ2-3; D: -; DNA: TGCAGTGCTGAGAGCATAAACAGGGAGACAGATACGCAGTATTTT; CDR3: CSAESINRETDTQYF
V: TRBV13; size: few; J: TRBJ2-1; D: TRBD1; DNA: TGTGCCAGCACCGGAATCGGACAGGGGGCAATTAGGAATGAGCAGTTCTTC; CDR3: CASTGIGQGAIRNEQFF
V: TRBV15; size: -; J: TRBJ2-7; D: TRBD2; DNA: TGTGCCACCGGGACTAGCGCCTACAATGAGCAGTACTTC; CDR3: CATGTSAYNEQYF
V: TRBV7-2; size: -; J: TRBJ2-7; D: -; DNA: TGTGCCAGCAGCCCCCAGCGGACCGAGCAGTACTTC; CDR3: CASSPQRTEQYF
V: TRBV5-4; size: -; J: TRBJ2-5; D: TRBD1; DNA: TGTGCCAGCAGCTGGGACAGGGGGGCAGAGACCCAGTACTTC; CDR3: CASSWDRGAETQYF
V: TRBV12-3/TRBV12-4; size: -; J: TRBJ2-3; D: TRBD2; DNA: TGTGCCAGCAGTTTAGGAATAGCGGGGGCCCGCACAGATACGCAGTATTTT; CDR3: CASSLGIAGARTDTQYF
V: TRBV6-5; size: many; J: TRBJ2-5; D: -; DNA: TGTGCCAGCAGTTATGGGTACCAAGAGACCCAGTACTTC; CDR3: CASSYGYQETQYF
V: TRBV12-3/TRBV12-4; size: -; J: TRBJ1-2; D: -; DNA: TGTGCCAGTTACAGGGATAACTATGGCTACACCTTC; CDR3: CASYRDNYGYTF
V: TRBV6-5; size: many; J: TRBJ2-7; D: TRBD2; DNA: TGTGCCAGTTTCGGCAACGGGGGGTTTTCTTCTTACGAGCAGTACTTC; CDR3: CASFGNGGFSSYEQYF
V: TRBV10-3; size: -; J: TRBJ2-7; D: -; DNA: TGTGCCATCAGTGAACAGGGGGACTACAATGAGCAGTACTTC; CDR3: CAISEQGDYNEQYF
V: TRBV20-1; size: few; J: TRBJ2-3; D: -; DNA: TGCAGTGCTAGAGTACCCTTGGGGGGTGGTAAAGATATGCAGTATTTT; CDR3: CSARVPLGGGKDMQYF
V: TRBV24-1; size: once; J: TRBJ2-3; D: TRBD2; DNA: TGTGCCACCAGTGATCCGGGGGGTACGCAGTATTTT; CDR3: CATSDPGGTQYF
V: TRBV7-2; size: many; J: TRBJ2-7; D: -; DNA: TGTGCCAGCAGCTTAACGACAGGCACCTACGAGCAGTACTTC; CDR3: CASSLTTGTYEQYF